This entry features one TCR beta chain sequence. Authors' analysis steps: For nucleated cells, counts were estimated from reference gene primer amplification. Repertoires were generated with immunoSEQ multiplex PCR, while TCRdb's copy carries only in-frame clones and drops some. V, J and clone size reflect that table, while D and trimming were determined from the DNA. In the table there are about 300,000 clones, around nine tenths of which are singletons. The entry originates in a study of blood T cell repertoires in COVID-19. About the research overall: Whether acute or convalescent, the COVID-19 samples came from the United States, Italy and Spain.

Trimming took 4 bases from V and 9 from J; bases not matched to a gene: 8. Germline V gives CDR1 MDHEN, CDR2 SYDVKM. The CDR3 sequence is 16 residues long. Across fewer than 25 US areas, participants ranged in age from roughly 18 to 95 years. Clinical history reported by participants formed the basis on which cohorts were assigned. The clonotype originates from a woman in her thirties who had recovered from COVID-19. The chain employs TRBV28 and TRBJ1-6, with 11 bases aligning to TRBD1. Sequenced material: PBMCs or T cells enriched from blood (not recorded which). The CDR3 region has the DNA TGTGCCAGCAGTTACCCCACGGGACAGGGGGGTTCACCCCTCCACTTT. This sequence encodes CASSYPTGQGGSPLHF.